Below, 32 T cell receptor beta chains from the same sample are listed, as sequenced in a study of cytomegalovirus exposure and HLA in healthy donors. The primer mix had 60 Vbeta and 13 Jbeta primers. The protocol was immunoSEQ multiplex PCR, while the TCRdb copy is restricted to in-frame clones and leaves out a portion. Listed are about 43,000 clones; about 1.7% falls within the top ten. Sequencing was carried out using PBMCs. These receptors were taken from a woman aged 25 to 45 in good health and CMV-seronegative.

The chain combines TRBV6-1 with TRBJ2-1; 10 bases are a match to TRBD2. CDR1 and CDR2 (germline): MNHNS, SASEGT. Unmatched junction bases numbered 4, after V lost 2 bases and J lost 3 bases. CDR3 length: 16 residues. The CDR3 region is CASSEYRTSGYNEQFF. CDR3 nucleotide sequence: TGTGCCAGCAGTGAATACCGGACTAGCGGCTACAATGAGCAGTTCTTC.

The CDR3 sequence: CAIRPRREDRDTQYF. CDR3 nucleotides: TGTGCCATCAGGCCCCGGCGGGAAGACCGGGATACGCAGTATTTT. The chain recombines TRBV10-3 with TRBJ2-3, with D maybe TRBD2 (6 bases). From germline, CDR1 is ENHRY and CDR2 SYGVKD. Trimming stripped 6 bases from V and 6 bases from J, with 19 bases between. This CDR3 has 15 amino acids.

CDR3 loop: CASSSAGWVSGYTF. The CDR3 DNA reads TGTGCCAGCAGTTCAGCAGGGTGGGTCTCTGGCTACACCTTC. V is TRBV6-5 and J is TRBJ1-2; TRBD1 is a possible D gene (5 bases). Trimming removed 4 bases at V and 7 bases at J, with 16 bases between. The V gene's germline CDR1 is MNHEY and CDR2 SVGAGI. CDR3 length: 14 amino acids.

The rearrangement joins TRBV7-6 to TRBJ1-2; D might be TRBD1 (6 bases). The germline V gene has CDR1 SGHVS and CDR2 FNYEAQ. The CDR3 covers 13 residues. Trimming pared 5 bases from V and 8 bases from J, leaving 15 bases between. CDR3 loop: CASSPNRVQGYTF. CDR3 nucleotide sequence: TGTGCCAGCAGCCCAAACAGGGTTCAAGGCTACACCTTC.

V is TRBV30 and J is TRBJ2-5; TRBD1 matches 7 bases. The CDR3 covers 15 residues. Germline V lookup: CDR1 GTSNPN, CDR2 SVGIG (reference sequence). V lost 2 bases to trimming and J lost 5 bases; unmatched junction nucleotides: 11. The DNA for the CDR3 is TGTGCCTGGAGTCCGGGGACAGTCTCTGTCGAGACCCAGTACTTC. Translating gives CAWSPGTVSVETQYF.

The chain carries TRBV30 and TRBJ2-5; maybe TRBD1 (6 bases). The DNA end is a closer match to TRBJ2-7, so the J assignment may be wrong. The CDR3 extends over 12 amino acids. Germline CDR1 and CDR2: GTSNPN and SVGIG (reference sequence). The CDR3 region is CAWTAGEYEQYF. CDR3 nucleotide sequence: TGTGCCTGGACGGCAGGGGAGTACGAGCAGTACTTC.

The chain carries TRBV4-1 and TRBJ1-1; 9 positions agree with TRBD1. The CDR3 has 15 amino acids. V lost 3 bases and J lost 1; bases outside the gene matches: 3. CDR1 and CDR2 (germline): MGHRA, YSYEKL. The CDR3 nucleotides read TGCGCCAGCAGCCACCTGGGACAGGGGAACACTGAAGCTTTCTTT. It specifies CASSHLGQGNTEAFF.

The rearrangement links TRBV10-3 to TRBJ1-2; D uncertain. Germline V gene lookup returns CDR1 ENHRY and CDR2 SYGVKD. Trimming removed 4 bases at V and 0 bases at J, with 9 bases between. This CDR3 spans 14 amino acids. CDR3 coding DNA: TGTGCCATCAGTGCCGGGCGGGCTAACTATGGCTACACCTTC. Encoded protein: CAISAGRANYGYTF.

The DNA for the CDR3 is TGTGCCAGCAGCCCCGCCCCAGGGTTGACAGATACGCAGTATTTT. It yields the protein CASSPAPGLTDTQYF. The gene calls are TRBV5-6 and TRBJ2-3, with D maybe TRBD1 (5 bases). Trimming cost V 4 bases and J 3 bases, with 15 bases left between them. Germline loops: CDR1 SGHDT, CDR2 YYEEEE. CDR3 size: 15 residues.

The chain employs TRBV18 and TRBJ2-7; 7 nucleotides agree with TRBD1. V dropped 2 bases and J dropped 2; count of bases not matched to a gene: 6. The CDR3 extends over 15 amino acids. Per the germline V gene, CDR1 is KGHSH and CDR2 is LQKENI. In nucleotides, the CDR3 is TGTGCCAGCTCACCATGGTTGACAGGGACCTACGAGCAGTACTTC. Encoded protein: CASSPWLTGTYEQYF.

The V and J genes are TRBV18 and TRBJ2-3; D may be TRBD1 (6 bases). The V gene's germline CDR1 is KGHSH and CDR2 LQKENI. The CDR3 contains 15 residues. V was pared by 1 base and J by 6 bases, with 14 bases between. This CDR3 is CASSPRAGTRDTQYF. DNA of the CDR3: TGTGCCAGCTCACCACGGGCAGGGACACGTGATACGCAGTATTTT.

The genes are TRBV28 and TRBJ2-3; D might be TRBD2 (7 bases). Germline V CDR1 and CDR2: MDHEN, SYDVKM. V was pared by 10 bases and J by 1 base, with 15 bases between. This CDR3 spans 14 amino acids. The CDR3 loop is CATGGLAGTDTQYF. CDR3 bases: TGTGCCACCGGGGGGCTAGCGGGCACAGATACGCAGTATTTT.

The chain joins TRBV18 to TRBJ2-2, with TRBD2 matching over 7 bases. The trim removed 1 base at V and 5 bases at J, leaving 13 bases unmatched. The CDR3 is 18 amino acids. The germline V gene has CDR1 KGHSH and CDR2 LQKENI. CDR3 sequence (DNA): TGTGCCAGCTCACCACGTTTGGCGGGAGAACTCAGGACCGGGGAGCTGTTTTTT. Protein product: CASSPRLAGELRTGELFF.

The J gene is TRBJ1-2, the V gene TRBV4-1; 8 bases fit TRBD1. CDR3 length: 15 residues. With 3 bases clipped from V and 4 bases from J, the junction kept 7 bases outside the gene matches. Germline CDR1 MGHRA, CDR2 YSYEKL. The CDR3, as DNA: TGCGCCAGCAGCCAGGACAGGGTAGGGCTCTATGGCTACACCTTC. This encodes CASSQDRVGLYGYTF.

This chain uses TRBV4-1 with TRBJ2-1; D perhaps matches TRBD1 (5 bases). V lost 1 base to trimming and J lost 7 bases, with 8 bases between them. There are 13 residues in the CDR3. The germline V gene has CDR1 MGHRA and CDR2 YSYEKL. The CDR3 nucleotides are TGCGCCAGCAGCCAAGTTTCAGGGAATGAGCAGTTCTTC. Protein: CASSQVSGNEQFF.

DNA of the CDR3: TGTGCCATCAGTGAGCCCGGGACTCCCTACAATGAGCAGTTCTTC. It codes for CAISEPGTPYNEQFF. The chain employs TRBV10-3 and TRBJ2-1, with a tentative D call TRBD2 (6 bases). This CDR3 is built from 15 residues. V lost 2 bases to trimming and J lost 2 bases, with 10 bases between them. Germline V gene data show CDR1 as ENHRY and CDR2 as SYGVKD.

The chain carries TRBV7-9 and TRBJ1-4, with TRBD1 identical over 9 bases. Germline V gene sequence: CDR1 SEHNR, CDR2 FQNEAQ (reference sequence). The CDR3 loop spans 14 amino acids. V lost 5 bases to trimming and J lost 6 bases; unmatched junction nucleotides: 4. CDR3 protein: CASSGGQGYEKLFF. CDR3 DNA sequence: TGTGCCAGCAGCGGGGGACAGGGCTATGAAAAACTGTTTTTT. The complete variable domain, with remaining parts taken from reference TRBV7-9 and TRBJ1-4, reads DTGVSQNPRHKITKRGQNVTFRCDPISEHNRLYWYRQTLGQGPEFLTYFQNEAQLEKSRLLSDRFSAERPKGSFSTLEIQRTEQGDSAMYLCASSGGQGYEKLFFGSGTQLSVL.

CDR3 sequence (DNA): TGTGCCAGCAACCAAGGAGGAAACCTAGCCAAAAACATTCAGTACTTC. Encoded protein: CASNQGGNLAKNIQYF. The chain combines TRBV28 with TRBJ2-4, with D possibly TRBD2 on 5 matching bases. Trimming took 7 bases from V and 0 from J, leaving 16 bases between them. From germline, CDR1 is MDHEN and CDR2 SYDVKM. The CDR3 has 16 amino acids.

The CDR3 is CAWSLPSGGELYEQYF. The DNA for the CDR3 is TGTGCCTGGAGTCTACCCAGTGGGGGGGAGCTCTACGAGCAGTACTTC. This chain connects TRBV30 to TRBJ2-7, with 7 positions matching TRBD2. Germline trimming cut 2 bases from V and 3 bases from J; bases unmatched to any gene: 13. Looked up from germline, CDR1 is GTSNPN and CDR2 is SVGIG (reference sequence). This CDR3 region has 16 residues.

The chain couples TRBV19 to TRBJ1-5, with D tentatively TRBD1 (5 bases). Trimming cost V 5 bases and J 0 bases, with 14 bases left between them. CDR1 LNHDA and CDR2 SQIVND come from the germline V gene (reference sequence). This CDR3 region has 16 residues. CDR3 DNA sequence: TGTGCCAGTAGTGCAAGGACATTTTCTAGCAATCAGCCCCAGCATTTT. As protein: CASSARTFSSNQPQHF.

The rearrangement joins TRBV18 to TRBJ2-5, with D possibly being TRBD2 (5 bases). V was trimmed by 2 bases and J by 4 bases, leaving 17 bases between them. Germline V gene sequence: CDR1 KGHSH, CDR2 LQKENI. This CDR3 has 16 amino acids. The CDR3 region has the DNA TGTGCCAGCTCACCAAACGACGGGGTCCTGGGAGAGACCCAGTACTTC. Residues: CASSPNDGVLGETQYF.

The chain links TRBV29-1 to TRBJ2-5, with D possibly TRBD2 on 6 matching bases. This CDR3 comprises 15 residues. Germline V CDR1 and CDR2: SQVTM, ANQGSEA. V gave up 3 bases and J gave up 5 bases, with 19 bases separating them. CDR3 DNA: TGCAGCGTTGATTCGTTCGGGAGTACGGATGAGACCCAGTACTTC. Its protein is CSVDSFGSTDETQYF.

The CDR3 DNA reads TGTGCCAGCTCACCACCGGGGCGGGAGTTATCCGAGCAGTACTTC. Protein: CASSPPGRELSEQYF. The chain recombines TRBV18 with TRBJ2-7; 7 bases map to TRBD2. Per the germline V gene, CDR1 is KGHSH and CDR2 is LQKENI. Unmatched junction bases numbered 8, after V lost 0 bases and J lost 6 bases. The CDR3 spans 15 residues.

This sequence joins TRBV29-1 and TRBJ1-1; 7 bases match TRBD1. Germline V lookup: CDR1 SQVTM, CDR2 ANQGSEA. The CDR3 loop spans 14 amino acids. Trimming at V came to 1 base and at J to 4 bases, leaving 6 bases not matched to a gene. The CDR3 DNA sequence: TGCAGCGTTGAAGGCCGACAGGGCTCCACTGAAGCTTTCTTT. Amino acid sequence: CSVEGRQGSTEAFF. The full variable domain, its missing parts supplied by reference TRBV29-1 and TRBJ1-1, is SAVISQKPSRDICQRGTSLTIQCQVDSQVTMMFWYRQQPGQSLTLIATANQGSEATYESGFVIDKFPISRPNLTFSTLTVSNMSPEDSSIYLCSVEGRQGSTEAFFGQGTRLTVV.

This rearrangement joins TRBV6-5 to TRBJ2-7; TRBD2 agrees at 8 bases. The germline V gene has CDR1 MNHEY and CDR2 SVGAGI. CDR3 length equals 13 residues. Losses at the gene ends were 6 bases for V and 3 bases for J; bases not matched to a gene: 4. CDR3 coding DNA: TGTGCCAGCAGGACCGGGACTAGCTACGAGCAGTACTTC. Translation: CASRTGTSYEQYF.

The chain recombines TRBV28 with TRBJ2-3, with a tentative D call TRBD2 (6 bases). Trimming stripped 4 bases from V and 6 bases from J, with 20 bases between. Germline values: CDR1 MDHEN, CDR2 SYDVKM. This CDR3 has 16 amino acids. The CDR3 coding sequence is TGTGCCAGCAGTTCCCCTTTAAGAGGCGGGACTGATACGCAGTATTTT. It translates to CASSSPLRGGTDTQYF.

The chain couples TRBV4-3 to TRBJ2-3; 14 bases align to TRBD2. The ends lost 4 bases at V and 2 bases at J; junction bases unmatched: 14. The CDR3 length is 20 residues. Per germline, CDR1 LGHNA and CDR2 YSLEER. The CDR3 region is CASSLARTSGRPLSTDTQYF. The CDR3 bases are TGCGCCAGCAGCCTCGCCCGGACTAGCGGGAGGCCTCTCTCCACAGATACGCAGTATTTT.

This chain links TRBV5-6 with TRBJ1-2; D gene unclear. The CDR3 totals 12 residues. V lost 0 bases, J lost 10 bases, and 10 bases lay in between. The germline CDR1 and CDR2 sequences are SGHDT and YYEEEE. CDR3 sequence (DNA): TGTGCCAGCAGCTTGGCCACCGGGTCCTACACCTTC. Translating it yields CASSLATGSYTF.

This chain uses TRBV7-2 with TRBJ2-2, with TRBD1 matching over 7 bases. The trim removed 5 bases at V and 2 bases at J, leaving 5 bases unmatched. The CDR3 covers 15 residues. Germline V CDR1 and CDR2: SGHTA, FQGNSA. The CDR3: CASSPDRRNTGELFF. The DNA of the CDR3 is TGTGCCAGCAGCCCGGACAGGAGAAACACCGGGGAGCTGTTTTTT.

The genes are TRBV7-9 and TRBJ2-7, with 7 bases aligning to TRBD1. Losses at the gene ends were 5 bases for V and 2 bases for J; bases not matched to a gene: 6. The CDR3 is 14 amino acids. In germline, CDR1 is SEHNR, CDR2 FQNEAQ (reference sequence). Written as DNA, the CDR3 is TGTGCCAGCAGCCCCGGGGACAGAACCTACGAGCAGTACTTC. It is translated as CASSPGDRTYEQYF.

The chain has TRBV29-1 and TRBJ2-3, with D perhaps matching TRBD2 (8 bases). Germline V gives CDR1 SQVTM, CDR2 ANQGSEA. The ends were cut back, 1 base at V and 8 bases at J, with 22 bases in the middle. The CDR3 is 16 residues long. The CDR3 is CSVEGPGRGQGGTQYF. As DNA, the CDR3 is TGCAGCGTTGAAGGCCCCGGGAGGGGGCAAGGCGGTACGCAGTATTTT.

On this clone itself: One end of the junction varies from germline; a read error may be responsible. Other DNA sequences within the sample encode an identical CDR3. The J gene is TRBJ2-6, the V gene TRBV4-3; D is possibly TRBD1 (5 bases). Germline CDR1 LGHNA, CDR2 YSLEER. The CDR3 totals 18 residues. The CDR3 DNA reads TGCGCCAGCAGCCAAGATGGGCTGGGGCAATTAGGGGCCAACGTCCTGACTTTT. This encodes CASSQDGLGQLGANVLTF.